What follows is one T cell receptor beta chain and its context. Germline V gene data show CDR1 as MNHEY and CDR2 as SVGAGI. V was pared by 2 bases and J by 7 bases, with 8 bases between. This CDR3 spans 12 amino acids. The source of the sample is a study of blood T cell repertoires in COVID-19. Assay used: immunoSEQ multiplex PCR; TCRdb lists only in-frame clones, some missing. The data hold a few hundred thousand clones, with about 85% observed a single time. Sequencing was done on a sample of PBMCs or T cells enriched from blood (not recorded which). The receptor's source is a woman aged 60 to 75 who had recovered from COVID-19. The V and J genes are TRBV6-5 and TRBJ1-1; TRBD1 might be the D (5 bases). The DNA of the CDR3 is TGTGCCAGCAGTTACCCCGGACATGAAGCTTTCTTT. Translation: CASSYPGHEAFF.